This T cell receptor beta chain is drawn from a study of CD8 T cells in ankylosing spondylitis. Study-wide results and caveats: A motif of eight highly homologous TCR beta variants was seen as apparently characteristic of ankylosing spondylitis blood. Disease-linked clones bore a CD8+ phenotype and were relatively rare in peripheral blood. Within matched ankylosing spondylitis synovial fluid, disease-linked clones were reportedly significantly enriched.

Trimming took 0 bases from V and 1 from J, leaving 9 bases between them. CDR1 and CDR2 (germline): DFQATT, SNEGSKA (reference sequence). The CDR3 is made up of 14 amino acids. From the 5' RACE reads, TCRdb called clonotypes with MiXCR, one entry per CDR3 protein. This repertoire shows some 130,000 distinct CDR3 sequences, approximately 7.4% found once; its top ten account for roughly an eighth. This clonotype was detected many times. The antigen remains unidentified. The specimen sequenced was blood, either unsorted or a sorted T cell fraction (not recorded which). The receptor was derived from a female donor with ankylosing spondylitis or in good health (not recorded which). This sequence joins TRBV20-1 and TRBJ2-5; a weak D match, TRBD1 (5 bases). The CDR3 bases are TGCAGTGCTAGAGACCAGGGCCTCCAAGAGACCCAGTACTTC. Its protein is CSARDQGLQETQYF.